The 7 T cell receptor beta chains reported below all come from one sample, sequenced in a study of T-cell reconstitution after alpha-beta-depleted transplantation in children. TCRbeta library preparation incorporated unique molecular identifiers. TCRdb reprocessed the PCR reads via MiXCR and lists one record per CDR3 protein. This sample has fewer than 550,000 distinct CDR3 sequences, with more than 9.5% found just once. The sequenced sample was PBMCs, mostly from graft donor cells, obtained 180 days after TCRalphabeta/CD19-depleted stem cell transplant. The receptors were gathered from a female patient aged 2-10 years who had a stem cell transplant for aplastic anemia, so the T cells may come from the graft donor.

This clonotype was seen only a few times. V and J are TRBV7-9 and TRBJ1-1, with TRBD1 matching over 9 bases. J lost 4 bases, V lost 5 bases, and 11 bases had no gene match. This CDR3 contains 16 residues. The germline V gene encodes CDR1 SEHNR and CDR2 FQNEAQ (reference sequence). The CDR3 bases are TGTGCCAGCAGCCCAGCCCCGGGACAGGGTGGCACTGAAGCTTTCTTT. As protein: CASSPAPGQGGTEAFF. Supplemented by reference TRBV7-9 and TRBJ1-1, the full variable domain reads DTGVSQNPRHKITKRGQNVTFRCDPISEHNRLYWYRQTLGQGPEFLTYFQNEAQLEKSRLLSDRFSAERPKGSFSTLEIQRTEQGDSAMYLCASSPAPGQGGTEAFFGQGTRLTVV.

This clonotype was seen repeatedly, ten times or more. This rearrangement joins TRBV7-6 to TRBJ2-1; 9 bases match TRBD1. The CDR3 length is 15 residues. The trim removed 1 base at V and 7 bases at J, leaving 5 bases unmatched. Germline CDR1 and CDR2: SGHVS and FNYEAQ. The CDR3, as DNA: TGTGCCAGCAGCTTAGACCGGACAGGGGCTAATGAGCAGTTCTTC. Its protein is CASSLDRTGANEQFF.

This clonotype was detected many times. The chain has TRBV20-1 and TRBJ2-5; 8 nucleotides agree with TRBD1. The CDR3 is 11 residues long. With V trimmed by 7 bases and J by 2 bases, 0 bases remained unmatched. CDR1 is DFQATT and CDR2 is SNEGSKA in the germline V gene (reference sequence). CDR3 sequence (DNA): TGCAGTGGGACAGGGCAAGAGACCCAGTACTTC. Residues: CSGTGQETQYF.

This chain connects TRBV28 to TRBJ2-1; 8 bases align to TRBD2. The CDR3 covers 16 residues. Germline V gene data show CDR1 as MDHEN and CDR2 as SYDVKM. The V gene end was trimmed by 3 bases and the J gene end by 0 bases; junction bases not matched to a gene: 4. CDR3 loop: CASSLSGGSSYNEQFF. CDR3 nucleotide sequence: TGTGCCAGCAGTTTGAGCGGGGGAAGCTCCTACAATGAGCAGTTCTTC.

V is TRBV4-1 and J is TRBJ2-1, with D hard to call. This CDR3 contains 12 residues. Germline values: CDR1 MGHRA, CDR2 YSYEKL. V lost 4 bases and J lost 6, with 7 bases in between. Written as DNA, the CDR3 is TGCGCCAGCAGCCCCCTAACCAATGAGCAGTTCTTC. It yields the protein CASSPLTNEQFF.

This clonotype was detected only a few times. The chain couples TRBV12-5 to TRBJ2-5; D is perhaps TRBD2 (5 bases). V lost 6 bases, J lost 5 bases, and 16 bases lay in between. The CDR3 is 14 amino acids. Germline assignment: CDR1 LGHNT and CDR2 FRNRAP. CDR3 in amino acids: CASGFREGSETQYF. The CDR3 DNA is TGTGCTAGTGGATTCCGCGAGGGATCGGAGACCCAGTACTTC.

The V gene is TRBV19, the J gene TRBJ1-5, with TRBD1 as a possible D gene (5 bases). Trimming pared 4 bases from V and 2 bases from J, leaving 12 bases between. Germline loops: CDR1 LNHDA, CDR2 SQIVND (reference sequence). The CDR3 is 15 amino acids. CDR3 in amino acids: CASSNGAYGNQPQHF. The CDR3 DNA follows: TGTGCCAGTAGTAACGGGGCCTACGGCAATCAGCCCCAGCATTTT. The full variable domain, completed using reference TRBV19 and TRBJ1-5, is DGGITQSPKYLFRKEGQNVTLSCEQNLNHDAMYWYRQDPGQGLRLIYYSQIVNDFQKGDIAEGYSVSREKKESFPLTVTSAQKNPTAFYLCASSNGAYGNQPQHFGDGTRLSIL.